This TCR beta chain was identified in a study of post-analysis software for immune sequencing data. Study as a whole: Some patients lacked subtype; others had relapsing-remitting, secondary progressive or progressive-relapsing disease. Study conclusions and caveats: Multiple sclerosis patients showed significantly lower normalized Chao1 diversity than controls did. Four to six TRBV segments, including TRBV5-6, TRBV5-1 and TRBV20-1, were more frequent in patients than controls.

TCR beta libraries were prepared from cDNA with unique molecular identifiers. TCRdb redid the calling of the PCR reads with MiXCR, one entry per CDR3 protein. Of about 400,000 distinct CDR3 sequences listed, about a third are singletons. About this clonotype: Its antigen is as yet unknown.

V lost 6 bases, J lost 3 bases, and 15 bases lay in between. CDR3 size: 15 residues. The sequenced sample was blood. This sequence was found in a girl aged 5-17 years with multiple sclerosis. V and J are TRBV12-3 or TRBV12-4 and TRBJ2-1; D gene uncertain. The CDR3 DNA is TGTGCCAGCAGCCGGGCTCAGGCAGGCTACAATGAGCAGTTCTTC. This sequence encodes CASSRAQAGYNEQFF.